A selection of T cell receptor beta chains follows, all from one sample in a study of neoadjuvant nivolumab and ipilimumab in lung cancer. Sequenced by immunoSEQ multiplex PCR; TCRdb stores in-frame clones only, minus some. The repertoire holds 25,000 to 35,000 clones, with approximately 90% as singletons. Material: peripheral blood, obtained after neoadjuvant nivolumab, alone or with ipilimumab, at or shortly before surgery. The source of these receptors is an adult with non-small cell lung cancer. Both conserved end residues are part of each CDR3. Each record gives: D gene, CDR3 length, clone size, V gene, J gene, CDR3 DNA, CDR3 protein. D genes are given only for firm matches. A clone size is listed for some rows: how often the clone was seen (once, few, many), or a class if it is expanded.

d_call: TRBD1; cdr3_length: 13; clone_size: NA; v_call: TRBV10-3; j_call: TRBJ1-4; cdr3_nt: TGTGCCATCAGGGACAGGGAAGGTGAAAAACTGTTTTTT; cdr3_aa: CAIRDREGEKLFF
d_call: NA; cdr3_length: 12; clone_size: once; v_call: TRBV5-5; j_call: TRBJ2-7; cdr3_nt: TGTGCCAGCAGCTTGGCTAGCTACGAGCAGTACTTC; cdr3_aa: CASSLASYEQYF
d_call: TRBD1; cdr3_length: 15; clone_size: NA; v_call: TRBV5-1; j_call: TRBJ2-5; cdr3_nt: TGCGCCAGCAGCCGGACAGGGGCGTACCAAGAGACCCAGTACTTC; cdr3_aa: CASSRTGAYQETQYF
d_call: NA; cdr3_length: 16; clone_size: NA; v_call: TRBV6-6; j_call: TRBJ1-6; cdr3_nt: TGTGCCAGCAGTTACTCGCCCTACCCGGACAATTCACCCCTCCACTTT; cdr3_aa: CASSYSPYPDNSPLHF
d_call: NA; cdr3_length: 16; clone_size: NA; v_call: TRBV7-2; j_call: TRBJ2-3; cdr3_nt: TGTGCCAGCAGCATCCGTGGGGGGGGCCTGGTAGATACGCAGTATTTT; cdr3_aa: CASSIRGGGLVDTQYF
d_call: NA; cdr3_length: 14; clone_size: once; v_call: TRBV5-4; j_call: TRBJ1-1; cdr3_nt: TGTGCCAGCAGCTTGGGTCAGGGTGAGACTGAAGCTTTCTTT; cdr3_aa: CASSLGQGETEAFF
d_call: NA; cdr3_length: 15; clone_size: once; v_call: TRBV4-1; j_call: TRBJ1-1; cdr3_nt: TGCGCCAGCAGCCAAGTACAACGGGCGAGGACTGAAGCTTTCTTT; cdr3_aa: CASSQVQRARTEAFF
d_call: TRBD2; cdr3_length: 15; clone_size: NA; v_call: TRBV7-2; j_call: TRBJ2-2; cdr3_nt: TGTGCCAGCAGCCCCCGGGAGGGGAACACCGGGGAGCTGTTTTTT; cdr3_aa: CASSPREGNTGELFF
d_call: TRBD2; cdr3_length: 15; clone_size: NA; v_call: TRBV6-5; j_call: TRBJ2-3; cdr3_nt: TGTGCCAGCAGTTTCTGGACTAGCGACACAGATACGCAGTATTTT; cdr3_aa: CASSFWTSDTDTQYF
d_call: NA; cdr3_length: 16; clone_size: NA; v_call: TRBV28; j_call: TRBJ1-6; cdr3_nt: TGTGCCAGCAGCAACCGGGATCTGATCTATAATTCACCCCTCCACTTT; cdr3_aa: CASSNRDLIYNSPLHF
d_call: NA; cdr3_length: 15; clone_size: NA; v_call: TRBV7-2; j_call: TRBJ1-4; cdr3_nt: TGTGCCAGCAGCGCGGAGGATCGGGTAGGCGAAAAACTGTTTTTT; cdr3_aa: CASSAEDRVGEKLFF
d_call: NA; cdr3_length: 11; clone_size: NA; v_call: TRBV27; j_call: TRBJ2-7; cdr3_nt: TGTGCCAGCAGGAACTCCTACGAGCAGTACTTC; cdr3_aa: CASRNSYEQYF
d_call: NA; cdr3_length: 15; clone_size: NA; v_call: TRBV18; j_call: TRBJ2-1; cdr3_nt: TGTGCCAGCTCACCCTCCCAGACGCCCTTCTATGAGCAGTTCTTC; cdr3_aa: CASSPSQTPFYEQFF
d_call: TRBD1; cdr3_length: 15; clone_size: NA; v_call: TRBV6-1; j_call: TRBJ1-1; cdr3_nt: TGTGCCAGCAGTGAAGAGGGACAGGGGTACACTGAAGCTTTCTTT; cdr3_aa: CASSEEGQGYTEAFF
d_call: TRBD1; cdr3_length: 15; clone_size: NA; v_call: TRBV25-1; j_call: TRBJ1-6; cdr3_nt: TGTGCCAGCAGTGAAGGACAGGGAAATAATTCACCCCTCCACTTT; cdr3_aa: CASSEGQGNNSPLHF
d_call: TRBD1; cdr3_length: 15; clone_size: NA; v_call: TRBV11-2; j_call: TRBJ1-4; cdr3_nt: TGTGCCAGCAGCGCCGGACAGGGGACTAATGAAAAACTGTTTTTT; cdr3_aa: CASSAGQGTNEKLFF
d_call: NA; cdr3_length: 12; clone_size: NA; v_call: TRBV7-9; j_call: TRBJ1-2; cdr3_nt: TGTGCCAGCAGCTTCACTAACTATGGCTACACCTTC; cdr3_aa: CASSFTNYGYTF
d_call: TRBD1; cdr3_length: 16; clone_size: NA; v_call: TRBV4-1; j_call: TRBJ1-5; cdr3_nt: TGCGCCAGCAGCCCGCGGACAGGGGTCAGCAATCAGCCCCAGCATTTT; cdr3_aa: CASSPRTGVSNQPQHF
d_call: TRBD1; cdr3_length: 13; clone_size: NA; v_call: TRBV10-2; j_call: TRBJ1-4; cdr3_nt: TGCGCCAGTTTGGACAGGGGGCGAGAAAAACTGTTTTTT; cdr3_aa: CASLDRGREKLFF
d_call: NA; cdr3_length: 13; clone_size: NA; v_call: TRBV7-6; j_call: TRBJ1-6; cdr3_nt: TGTGCCAGCAGCTTGACATTAGGGGCGGGCCTCCACTTT; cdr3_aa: CASSLTLGAGLHF
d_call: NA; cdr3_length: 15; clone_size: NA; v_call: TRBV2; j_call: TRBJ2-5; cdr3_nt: TGTGCCAGCAGTGGGGAGGGGGTGTACCAAGAGACCCAGTACTTC; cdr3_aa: CASSGEGVYQETQYF
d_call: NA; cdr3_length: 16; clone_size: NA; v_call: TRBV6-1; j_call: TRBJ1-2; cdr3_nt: TGTGCCAGCAGTGAATCCCGCCAACAGCGGGGGCTAGGCTACACCTTC; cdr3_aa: CASSESRQQRGLGYTF
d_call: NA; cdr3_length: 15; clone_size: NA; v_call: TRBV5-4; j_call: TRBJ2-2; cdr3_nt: TGTGCCAGCAGCTTGGGGGGCAGGGGCACCGGGGAGCTGTTTTTT; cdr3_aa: CASSLGGRGTGELFF
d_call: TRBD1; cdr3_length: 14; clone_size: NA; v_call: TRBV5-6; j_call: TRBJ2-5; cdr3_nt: TGTGCCAGCAGCCGTGACAGGGGGCGGGAGACCCAGTACTTC; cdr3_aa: CASSRDRGRETQYF
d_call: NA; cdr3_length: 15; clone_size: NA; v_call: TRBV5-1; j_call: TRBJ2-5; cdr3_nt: TGCGCCAGCAGCCTGACAGGTATCAACCAAGAGACCCAGTACTTC; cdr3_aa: CASSLTGINQETQYF
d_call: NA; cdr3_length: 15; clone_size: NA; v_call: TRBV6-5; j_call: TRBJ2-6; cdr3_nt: TGTGCCAGCGGGGCCGGAGTCTATGGGGCCAACGTCCTGACTTTC; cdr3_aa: CASGAGVYGANVLTF
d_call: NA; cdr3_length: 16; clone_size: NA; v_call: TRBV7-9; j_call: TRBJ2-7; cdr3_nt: TGTGCCAGCAGCTCGCCGTTGAAGACAGGAGACTACGAGCAGTACTTC; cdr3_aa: CASSSPLKTGDYEQYF
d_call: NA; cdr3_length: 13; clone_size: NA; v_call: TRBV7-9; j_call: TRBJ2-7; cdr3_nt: TGTGCCAGCAGTATTGACAGGACCTACGAGCAGTACTTC; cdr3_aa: CASSIDRTYEQYF
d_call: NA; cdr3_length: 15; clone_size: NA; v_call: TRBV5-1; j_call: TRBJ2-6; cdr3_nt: TGCGCCAGCAGCCCCGACGGGGCTGGGGCCAACGTCCTGACTTTC; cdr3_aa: CASSPDGAGANVLTF
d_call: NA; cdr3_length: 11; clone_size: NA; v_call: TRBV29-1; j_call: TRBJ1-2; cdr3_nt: TGCAGCGTTGATTCGGTGGATGGCTACACCTTC; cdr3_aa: CSVDSVDGYTF
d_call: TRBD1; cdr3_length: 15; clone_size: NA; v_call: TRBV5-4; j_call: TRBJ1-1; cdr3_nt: TGTGCCAGCAGCAACCCGACAGGGGGGAACACTGAAGCTTTCTTT; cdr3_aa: CASSNPTGGNTEAFF
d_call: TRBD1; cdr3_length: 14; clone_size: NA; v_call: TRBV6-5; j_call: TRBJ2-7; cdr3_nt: TGTGCCAGCAGTTCCCGGGACAGGGTGTACGAGCAGTACTTC; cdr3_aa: CASSSRDRVYEQYF
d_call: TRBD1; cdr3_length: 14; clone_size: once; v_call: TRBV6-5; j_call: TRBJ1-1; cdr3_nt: TGTGCCAGCAGTTACACGGGACAGGATACTGAAGCTTTCTTT; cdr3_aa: CASSYTGQDTEAFF
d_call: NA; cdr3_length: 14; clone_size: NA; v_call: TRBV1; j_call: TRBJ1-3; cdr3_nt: TGCACCAGCAGCGACTCGGGGAGGGGAAACACCATATATTTT; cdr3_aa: CTSSDSGRGNTIYF
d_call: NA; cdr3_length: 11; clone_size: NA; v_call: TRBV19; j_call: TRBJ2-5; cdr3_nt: TGTGCCACCCAAAACGGGGAGACCCAGTACTTC; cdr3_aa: CATQNGETQYF
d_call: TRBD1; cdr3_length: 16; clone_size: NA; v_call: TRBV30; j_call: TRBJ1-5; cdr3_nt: TGTGCCTGGAGTGCTTCTGGACAGGGTAGCAATCAGCCCCAGCATTTT; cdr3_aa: CAWSASGQGSNQPQHF
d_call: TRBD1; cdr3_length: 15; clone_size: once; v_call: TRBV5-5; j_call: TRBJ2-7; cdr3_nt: TGTGCCAGCAGCTCCCCCGGACAGGCCAATGGCGAGCAGTACTTC; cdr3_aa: CASSSPGQANGEQYF
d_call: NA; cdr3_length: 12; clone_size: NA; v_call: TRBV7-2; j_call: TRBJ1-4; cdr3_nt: TGTGCCAGCAGCTTAAGTGGAGAAAAACTGTTTTTT; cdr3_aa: CASSLSGEKLFF
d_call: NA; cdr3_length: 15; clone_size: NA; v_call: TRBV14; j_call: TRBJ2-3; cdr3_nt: TGTGCCAGCAGCCAAGGAAGTTTTGGGACAGATACGCAGTATTTT; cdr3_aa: CASSQGSFGTDTQYF
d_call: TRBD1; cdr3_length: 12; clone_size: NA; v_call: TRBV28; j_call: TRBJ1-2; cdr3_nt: TGTGCCAGCGGACAGGGGATCTATGGCTACACCTTC; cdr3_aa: CASGQGIYGYTF
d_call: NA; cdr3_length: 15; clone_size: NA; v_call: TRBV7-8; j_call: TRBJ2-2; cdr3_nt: TGTGCCAGCAGCTTAGACGGGAGCTTAACCGGGGAGCTGTTTTTT; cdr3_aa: CASSLDGSLTGELFF
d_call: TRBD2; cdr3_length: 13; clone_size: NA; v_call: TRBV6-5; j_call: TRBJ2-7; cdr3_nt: TGTGCCAGCAGCCCCGGGGGGGTCTACGAGCAGTACTTC; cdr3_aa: CASSPGGVYEQYF
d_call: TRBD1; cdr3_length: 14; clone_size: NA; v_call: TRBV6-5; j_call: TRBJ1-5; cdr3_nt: TGTGCCAGCAGGAAACAGGGGGCTTATCAGCCCCAGCATTTT; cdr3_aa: CASRKQGAYQPQHF
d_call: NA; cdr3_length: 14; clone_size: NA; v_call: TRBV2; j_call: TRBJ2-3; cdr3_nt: TGTGCCAGCAGCAGGATCCTCCTCCAAGATACGCAGTATTTT; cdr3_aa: CASSRILLQDTQYF
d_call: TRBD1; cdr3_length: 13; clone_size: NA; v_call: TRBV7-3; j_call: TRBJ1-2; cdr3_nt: TGTGCCAGCAGCGAAGGACAGGGTTACGGCTACACCTTC; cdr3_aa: CASSEGQGYGYTF
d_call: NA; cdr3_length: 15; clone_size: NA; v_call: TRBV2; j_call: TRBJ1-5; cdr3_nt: TGTGCCAGCAGTGAAAGAGGCGGACGAAATCAGCCCCAGCATTTT; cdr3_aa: CASSERGGRNQPQHF
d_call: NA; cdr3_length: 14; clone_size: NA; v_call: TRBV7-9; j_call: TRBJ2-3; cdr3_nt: TGTGCCAGCAGCCGACTAGTTCAGACAGATACGCAGTATTTT; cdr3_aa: CASSRLVQTDTQYF
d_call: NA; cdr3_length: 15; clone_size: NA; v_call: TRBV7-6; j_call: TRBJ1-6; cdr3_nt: TGTGCCAGCAGCTTAGGGACAGACGTTAATTCACCCCTCCACTTT; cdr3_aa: CASSLGTDVNSPLHF
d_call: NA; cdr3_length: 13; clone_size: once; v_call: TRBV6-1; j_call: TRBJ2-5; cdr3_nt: TGTGCCAGCAGTGAGCACAGGCAAGAGACCCAGTACTTC; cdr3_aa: CASSEHRQETQYF
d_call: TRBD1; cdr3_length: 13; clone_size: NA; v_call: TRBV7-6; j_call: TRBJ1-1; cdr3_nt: TGTGCCAGCAGCTTTACAGGGGGCACTGAAGCTTTCTTT; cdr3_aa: CASSFTGGTEAFF
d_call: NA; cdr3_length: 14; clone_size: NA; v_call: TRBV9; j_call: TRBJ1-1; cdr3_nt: TGTGCCAGCAGCGTAGGTGGGATGAACACTGAAGCTTTCTTT; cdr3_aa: CASSVGGMNTEAFF
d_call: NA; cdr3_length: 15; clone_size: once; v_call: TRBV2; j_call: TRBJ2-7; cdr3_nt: TGTGCCAGCAGTACGACAGGCGTATCCACCTACGAGCAGTACTTC; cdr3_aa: CASSTTGVSTYEQYF
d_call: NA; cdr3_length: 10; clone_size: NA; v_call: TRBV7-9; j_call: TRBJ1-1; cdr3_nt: TGTGCCAGCATGGCCACTGAAGCTTTCTTT; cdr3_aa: CASMATEAFF
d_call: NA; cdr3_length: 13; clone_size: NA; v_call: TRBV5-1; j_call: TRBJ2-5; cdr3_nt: TGCGCCAGCAGCCGGGACTTCCAAGAGACCCAGTACTTC; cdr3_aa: CASSRDFQETQYF
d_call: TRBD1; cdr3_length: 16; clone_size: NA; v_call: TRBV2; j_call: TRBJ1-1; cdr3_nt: TGTGCCAGCAGTGAGTGGGGGGGCCAGGGGGGCACTGAAGCTTTCTTT; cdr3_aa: CASSEWGGQGGTEAFF
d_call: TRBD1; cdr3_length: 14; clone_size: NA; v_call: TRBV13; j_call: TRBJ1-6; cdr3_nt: TGTGCCAGCAGCCTCGGACAGGGGGGCTCACCCCTCCACTTT; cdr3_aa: CASSLGQGGSPLHF
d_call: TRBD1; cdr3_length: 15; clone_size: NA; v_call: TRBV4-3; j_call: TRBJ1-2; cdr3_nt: TGCGCCAGCAGCCAAGAAACAGGGGGCCGTGATGGCTACACCTTC; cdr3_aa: CASSQETGGRDGYTF
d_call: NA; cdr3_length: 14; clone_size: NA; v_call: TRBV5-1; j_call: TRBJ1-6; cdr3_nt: TGCGCCAGCTCGAGGGACGGATGGAATTCACCCCTCCACTTT; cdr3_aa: CASSRDGWNSPLHF
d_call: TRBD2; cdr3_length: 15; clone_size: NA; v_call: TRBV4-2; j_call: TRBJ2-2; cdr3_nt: TGTGCCAGCAGCCACGACACTAGCGATGCCGGGGAGCTGTTTTTT; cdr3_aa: CASSHDTSDAGELFF
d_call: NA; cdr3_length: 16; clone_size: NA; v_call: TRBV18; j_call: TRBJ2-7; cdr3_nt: TGTGCCAGCTCACCCCCTTCATCGGGGAGATCATTCGAGCAGTACTTC; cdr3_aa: CASSPPSSGRSFEQYF